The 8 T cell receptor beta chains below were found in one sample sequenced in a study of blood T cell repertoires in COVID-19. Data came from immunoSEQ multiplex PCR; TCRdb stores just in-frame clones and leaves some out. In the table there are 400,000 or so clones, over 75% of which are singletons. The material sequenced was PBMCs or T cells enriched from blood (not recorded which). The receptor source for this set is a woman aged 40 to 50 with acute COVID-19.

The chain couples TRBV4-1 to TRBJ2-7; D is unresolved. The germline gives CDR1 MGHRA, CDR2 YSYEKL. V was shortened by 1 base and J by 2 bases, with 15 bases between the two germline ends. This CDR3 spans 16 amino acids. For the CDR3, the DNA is TGCGCCAGCAGCCAAGGTGCCACACTTACTACCTACGAGCAGTACTTC. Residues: CASSQGATLTTYEQYF.

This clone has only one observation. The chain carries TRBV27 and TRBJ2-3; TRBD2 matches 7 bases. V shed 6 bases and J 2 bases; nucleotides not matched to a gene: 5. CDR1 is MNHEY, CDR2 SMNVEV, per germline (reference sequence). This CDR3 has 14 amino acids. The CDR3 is CASSSGTNTDTQYF. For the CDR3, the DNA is TGTGCCAGCAGCTCCGGGACTAACACAGATACGCAGTATTTT.

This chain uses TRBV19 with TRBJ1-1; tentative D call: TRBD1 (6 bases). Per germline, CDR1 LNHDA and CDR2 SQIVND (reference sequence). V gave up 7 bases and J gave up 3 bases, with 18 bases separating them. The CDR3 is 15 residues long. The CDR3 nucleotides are TGTGCCAGTACCAGGGGCGGTATAGGTGACACTGAAGCTTTCTTT. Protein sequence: CASTRGGIGDTEAFF.

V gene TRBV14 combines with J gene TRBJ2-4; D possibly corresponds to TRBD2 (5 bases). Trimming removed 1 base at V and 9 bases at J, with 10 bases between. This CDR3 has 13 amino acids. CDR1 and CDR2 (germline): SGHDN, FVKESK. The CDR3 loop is CASSQGAGSIQYF. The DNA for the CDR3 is TGTGCCAGCAGCCAAGGCGCGGGTAGCATTCAGTACTTC.

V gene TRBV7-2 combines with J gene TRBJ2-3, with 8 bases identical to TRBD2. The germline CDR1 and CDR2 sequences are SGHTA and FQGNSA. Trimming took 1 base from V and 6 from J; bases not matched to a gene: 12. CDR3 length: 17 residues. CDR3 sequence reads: CASSLEGGGGRLDTQYF. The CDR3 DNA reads TGTGCCAGCAGCTTAGAGGGTGGCGGGGGGCGTTTGGATACGCAGTATTTT.

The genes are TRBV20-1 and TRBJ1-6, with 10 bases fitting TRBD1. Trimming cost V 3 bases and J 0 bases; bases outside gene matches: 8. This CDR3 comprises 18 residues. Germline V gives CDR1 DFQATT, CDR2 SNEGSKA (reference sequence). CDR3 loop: CSASDPGQGSSYNSPLHF. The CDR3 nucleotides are TGCAGTGCTAGTGATCCGGGACAGGGGAGCTCCTATAATTCACCCCTCCACTTT.

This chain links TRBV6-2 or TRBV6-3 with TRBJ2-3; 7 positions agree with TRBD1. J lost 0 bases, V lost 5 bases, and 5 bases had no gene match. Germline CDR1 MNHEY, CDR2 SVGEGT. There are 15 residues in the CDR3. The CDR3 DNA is TGTGCCAGCAGTCGCAGGGGGTATAGCACAGATACGCAGTATTTT. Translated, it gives CASSRRGYSTDTQYF.

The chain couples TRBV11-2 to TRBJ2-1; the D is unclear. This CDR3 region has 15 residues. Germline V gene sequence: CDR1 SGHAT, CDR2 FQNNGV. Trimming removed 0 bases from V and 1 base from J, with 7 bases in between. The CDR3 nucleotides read TGTGCCAGCAGCTTAGACTCCTTGTCCTACAATGAGCAGTTCTTC. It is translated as CASSLDSLSYNEQFF.